The 27 T cell receptor beta chains given below trace back to one sample, sequenced in a study of cytomegalovirus exposure and HLA in healthy donors. TCRdb keeps only in-frame clones here, not all; method: immunoSEQ multiplex PCR. Found here are some 130,000 clones, roughly nine tenths of them singletons; the top ten hold 0.95% to 1.5%. Material for sequencing was PBMCs. The receptor set was obtained from a woman between 18 and 30 years old in good health and CMV-seronegative.

This clone was seen only once. This rearrangement joins TRBV19 to TRBJ2-3, with a weak D call TRBD2 (5 bases). Germline CDR1 and CDR2: LNHDA and SQIVND (reference sequence). Trimming shortened V by 3 bases and J by 3 bases, and 16 bases separated the two germline ends. The CDR3 extends over 16 amino acids. The CDR3 nucleotides are TGTGCCAGTAGTATTGGGAGTGACCGCCGGACAGATACGCAGTATTTT. Residues: CASSIGSDRRTDTQYF.

This clone was recorded once. The rearrangement joins TRBV5-4 to TRBJ2-4; TRBD2 matches 8 bases. This CDR3 is built from 15 residues. Germline-derived CDR1 and CDR2 are SGHNT and YYREEE (reference sequence). The V segment lost 4 bases and the J segment 8 bases; nucleotides outside the gene matches: 11. The DNA of the CDR3 is TGTGCCAGCAGCCTACCGGGACCCGGGGGGGACATTCAGTACTTC. Translating it yields CASSLPGPGGDIQYF.

This chain uses TRBV4-2 with TRBJ1-1; D might be TRBD1 (6 bases). This CDR3 comprises 14 residues. Germline V lookup: CDR1 LGHNA, CDR2 YNFKEQ. Trimming took 1 base from V and 4 from J, leaving 10 bases between them. The CDR3 DNA reads as TGTGCCAGCAGCCAAGGAAGAGGGGGCACTGAAGCTTTCTTT. Translated: CASSQGRGGTEAFF.

The rearrangement uses TRBV19 and TRBJ1-2; D not certain. This CDR3 has 18 amino acids. CDR1 and CDR2 (germline): LNHDA, SQIVND (reference sequence). Trimming removed 2 bases from V and 0 bases from J, with 19 bases in between. The CDR3 nucleotides are TGTGCCAGTAGTATATTGTCCCGGGGTGCGGCAGCTAACTATGGCTACACCTTC. Residues: CASSILSRGAAANYGYTF.

This chain connects TRBV5-1 to TRBJ1-6; D not resolved. CDR1 and CDR2 (germline): SGHRS, YFSETQ. The CDR3 loop spans 15 amino acids. Deletions cut 0 bases from V and 7 bases from J, with 11 bases between. The CDR3 DNA sequence: TGCGCCAGCAGCTTGGATCCAGGTCCCAATTCACCCCTCCACTTT. Translation gives CASSLDPGPNSPLHF. The variable domain in full, with the rest retrieved from reference TRBV5-1 and TRBJ1-6, is KAGVTQTPRYLIKTRGQQVTLSCSPISGHRSVSWYQQTPGQGLQFLFEYFSETQRNKGNFPGRFSGRQFSNSRSEMNVSTLELGDSALYLCASSLDPGPNSPLHFGNGTRLTVT.

The count of this clone is one. The chain is built from TRBV19 and TRBJ1-1; a weak D match, TRBD1 (6 bases). The CDR3 covers 15 residues. Per germline, CDR1 LNHDA and CDR2 SQIVND (reference sequence). Trimming took off 6 bases at V and 1 base at J, with 15 bases between the two ends. The CDR3 DNA follows: TGTGCCAGTAGACTACCCGGGGGGCCGAACACTGAAGCTTTCTTT. It is translated as CASRLPGGPNTEAFF.

The genes are TRBV11-2 and TRBJ1-2; 8 nucleotides line up with TRBD1. J lost 7 bases, V lost 5 bases, and 12 bases had no gene match. The germline gives CDR1 SGHAT, CDR2 FQNNGV. This CDR3 region has 15 residues. The CDR3 region has the DNA TGTGCCAGCAGCACATACCGGGACAGGACCTTTGGCTACACCTTC. Its protein product is CASSTYRDRTFGYTF.

This chain links TRBV11-2 with TRBJ1-2; D may be TRBD1 (5 bases). CDR1 is SGHAT and CDR2 is FQNNGV in the germline V gene. This CDR3 region has 13 residues. Deletions cut 0 bases from V and 8 bases from J, with 10 bases between. The CDR3 DNA reads as TGTGCCAGCAGCTTAGATGGGACTGGAGGCTACACCTTC. Protein sequence: CASSLDGTGGYTF. The variable domain in full, with the rest retrieved from reference TRBV11-2 and TRBJ1-2, is EAGVAQSPRYKIIEKRQSVAFWCNPISGHATLYWYQQILGQGPKLLIQFQNNGVVDDSQLPKDRFSAERLKGVDSTLKIQPAKLEDSAVYLCASSLDGTGGYTFGSGTRLTVV.

CDR3 DNA sequence: TGTGCCAGCAGTTCCCCAGATAACACCGGGGAGCTGTTTTTT. It codes for CASSSPDNTGELFF. The V and J genes are TRBV11-3 and TRBJ2-2; no definite D call. The CDR3 runs 14 residues. In germline, CDR1 is SGHNT, CDR2 YENEEA. V was cut by 6 bases and J by 2 bases, with 10 bases left in between.

V is TRBV9 and J is TRBJ2-4; possibly TRBD1 for D (6 bases). Trimming shortened V by 4 bases and J by 0 bases, and 11 bases separated the two germline ends. CDR3 length equals 15 residues. Germline V gene lookup returns CDR1 SGDLS and CDR2 YYNGEE. The CDR3 DNA reads TGTGCCAGCAGCTCATACAGGGAAGCCAAAAACATTCAGTACTTC. Translating gives CASSSYREAKNIQYF.

The genes are TRBV27 and TRBJ2-7; the D gene is possibly TRBD2 (5 bases). The CDR3 sequence is 14 residues long. The germline V and J ends were trimmed by 2 bases and 0 bases, with 8 bases remaining between them. Germline V lookup: CDR1 MNHEY, CDR2 SMNVEV (reference sequence). The CDR3, as DNA: TGTGCCAGCAGTTTAGTAGGAGGCTCCTACGAGCAGTACTTC. Its protein is CASSLVGGSYEQYF.

This clone was picked up a small number of times. The chain has TRBV5-6 and TRBJ1-6, with 8 bases fitting TRBD1. The J segment lost 8 bases and the V segment lost 4 bases, leaving 5 bases of the junction unmatched. This CDR3 is built from 14 residues. Germline CDR1 is SGHDT and CDR2 is YYEEEE. The CDR3 is CASSPGQGYSPLHF. As DNA, the CDR3 is TGTGCCAGCAGCCCAGGACAGGGTTATTCACCCCTCCACTTT.

This chain's CDR3 is CASSPPIDRYSYEQYF. Written as DNA, the CDR3 is TGTGCCAGCTCACCACCGATAGACAGGTACTCCTACGAGCAGTACTTC. The chain has TRBV18 and TRBJ2-7; a weak D match, TRBD1 (6 bases). There are 16 residues in the CDR3. Trimming removed 0 bases at V and 0 bases at J, with 12 bases between. Per germline, CDR1 KGHSH and CDR2 LQKENI.

The V and J genes are TRBV7-9 and TRBJ2-7, with TRBD1 matching over 10 bases. The CDR3 is made up of 15 amino acids. The junction had 8 bases not matched to a gene; V was cut back by 3 bases and J by 6 bases. Per the germline V gene, CDR1 is SEHNR and CDR2 is FQNEAQ (reference sequence). In DNA form, the CDR3 reads TGTGCCAGCAGCTTCCAGGGGACAGGGGAAGGCGAGCAGTACTTC. Its translation: CASSFQGTGEGEQYF.

The chain employs TRBV5-1 and TRBJ2-3; 11 positions match TRBD2. From germline, CDR1 is SGHRS and CDR2 YFSETQ. J lost 2 bases, V lost 3 bases, and 5 bases had no gene match. CDR3 size: 16 residues. CDR3 DNA: TGCGCCAGCAGCTCCTCGACTAGCGGGGACACAGATACGCAGTATTTT. This gives the protein CASSSSTSGDTDTQYF.

Written as DNA, the CDR3 is TGCGCCAGCAGCTTGGGCCTAGGACAGAAGAGCTCCTACGAGCAGTACTTC. Its protein is CASSLGLGQKSSYEQYF. The chain couples TRBV5-1 to TRBJ2-7; the D gene is possibly TRBD1 (6 bases). In germline, CDR1 is SGHRS, CDR2 YFSETQ. Deletions cut 0 bases from V and 0 bases from J, with 16 bases between. This CDR3 comprises 17 residues.

The chain employs TRBV11-3 and TRBJ1-1, with D uncertain. Germline V gene sequence: CDR1 SGHNT, CDR2 YENEEA. Trimming cost V 5 bases and J 2 bases, with 15 bases left between them. CDR3 length: 15 residues. CDR3 DNA: TGTGCCAGCAGCCTGAACTCTCTGTATAACACTGAAGCTTTCTTT. Translation gives CASSLNSLYNTEAFF.

This clone was observed many times. The V and J genes are TRBV6-1 and TRBJ1-4, with 10 nucleotides matching TRBD1. CDR3 size: 14 residues. Germline V gene data show CDR1 as MNHNS and CDR2 as SASEGT. J gave up 5 bases and V 7 bases, and 4 bases lay outside the gene matches. This CDR3 reads CASNPGQGNEKLFF. CDR3 bases: TGTGCCAGCAACCCGGGACAGGGGAATGAAAAACTGTTTTTT.

This clone occurred once. The rearrangement joins TRBV19 to TRBJ1-1; D uncertain. The CDR3 contains 10 residues. Trimming took 7 bases from V and 5 from J, leaving 5 bases between them. Germline assignment: CDR1 LNHDA and CDR2 SQIVND (reference sequence). The CDR3 is CASKATEAFF. The CDR3 DNA reads as TGTGCCAGTAAAGCTACTGAAGCTTTCTTT.

This chain uses TRBV12-5 with TRBJ2-7; D is unresolved. The CDR3 covers 14 residues. V was clipped by 6 bases and J by 6 bases, with 18 bases between them. The germline gives CDR1 LGHNT, CDR2 FRNRAP. CDR3 amino acids: CASGYRPRHAEQYF. The CDR3 DNA reads TGTGCTAGTGGCTACAGACCACGCCACGCCGAGCAGTACTTC.

This rearrangement joins TRBV15 to TRBJ2-7; 7 bases fit TRBD1. The CDR3 spans 15 residues. Germline CDR1 and CDR2: LNHNV and YYDKDF (reference sequence). Trimming removed 1 base from V and 7 bases from J; junction bases left unmatched: 10. CDR3 amino acids: CATSRGTGPLGEQYF. CDR3 DNA sequence: TGTGCCACCAGCAGAGGGACAGGCCCTTTGGGGGAGCAGTACTTC.

The rearrangement links TRBV4-1 to TRBJ2-1; 9 nucleotides match TRBD2. Germline V lookup: CDR1 MGHRA, CDR2 YSYEKL. J lost 3 bases, V lost 2 bases, and 5 bases had no gene match. This CDR3 region has 16 residues. DNA for the CDR3: TGCGCCAGCAGCCAATCAAGCGGGGGGTACTACAATGAGCAGTTCTTC. It yields the protein CASSQSSGGYYNEQFF.

J is TRBJ1-1 and V is TRBV5-1, with no clear D. The length of the CDR3 is 14 residues. Germline V gives CDR1 SGHRS, CDR2 YFSETQ. V was trimmed by 7 bases and J by 2 bases, leaving 15 bases between them. CDR3 nucleotides: TGCGCCAGCGGCCCCGTAGGGAGAAACACTGAAGCTTTCTTT. This codes for CASGPVGRNTEAFF.

This chain uses TRBV2 with TRBJ1-3, with TRBD1 matching 8 bases. V was clipped by 10 bases and J by 1 base; unmatched bases: 3. Germline V gives CDR1 SNHLY, CDR2 FYNNEI. This CDR3 has 13 residues. The CDR3: CATGGASGNTIYF. The CDR3 coding sequence is TGTGCCACAGGGGGCGCTTCTGGAAACACCATATATTTT.

The rearrangement joins TRBV5-4 to TRBJ2-6; D gene unclear. Germline V gives CDR1 SGHNT, CDR2 YYREEE (reference sequence). The CDR3 is 15 amino acids. V lost 0 bases and J 1 base, leaving 5 bases between the germline ends. As DNA, the CDR3 is TGTGCCAGCAGCTTGGGCAGGTCTGGGGCCAACGTCCTGACTTTC. Protein product: CASSLGRSGANVLTF.

V and J are TRBV19 and TRBJ2-2; D call uncertain. This CDR3 region has 13 residues. Germline V gene data show CDR1 as LNHDA and CDR2 as SQIVND (reference sequence). With 2 bases removed from V and 1 base from J, the gap between germline ends came to 2 bases. The DNA of the CDR3 is TGTGCCAGTAGTATACAGAACACCGGGGAGCTGTTTTTT. Protein product: CASSIQNTGELFF.

The chain joins TRBV11-2 to TRBJ1-2, with D tentatively TRBD1 (5 bases). The CDR3 spans 13 residues. Deletions cut 7 bases from V and 7 bases from J, with 16 bases between. Per the germline V gene, CDR1 is SGHAT and CDR2 is FQNNGV. CDR3 bases: TGTGCCAGCACCCCCGGAGGGGTTGGTGGCTACACCTTC. Translation gives CASTPGGVGGYTF.